This TCR beta chain was sequenced in a study of TIL therapy for anti-PD-1-resistant metastatic lung cancer. Study information: Median patient age was approximately 59, ranging 38-75 years.

This CDR3 has 15 amino acids. Trimming took 5 bases from V and 4 from J; bases not matched to a gene: 6. CDR1 and CDR2 (germline): MNHNY, SVGAGI (reference sequence). Study findings and constraints: Compared with baseline intratumoral T cells, expanded TIL cultures were more clonal and less diverse (about 5.8% vs 31%).

The time point was: pre-treatment sample, taken before nivolumab and TIL therapy. Pleural nodules or supraclavicular lymph nodes made up most of the excised metastases sampled. Concerning this clone: Antigen specificity is unknown.

This was the immunoSEQ v3 assay. Sequencing used immunoSEQ multiplex PCR; TCRdb keeps in-frame clones, though not all of them. The repertoire holds roughly 92,000 clones, with about three fifths as singletons. This material consisted of tumor tissue, taken at baseline. V usage is TRBV6-6 and J usage is TRBJ2-3, with 10 bases lining up with TRBD1. The sequence was collected from a person between 25 and 79 years old with non-small cell lung cancer. In DNA, the CDR3 is TGTGCCAGCAGTGACGGACAGGGGGTCCCAGATACGCAGTATTTT. The encoded protein is CASSDGQGVPDTQYF.